The 3 T cell receptor beta chains below were found in one sample sequenced in a study of T cells in narcolepsy (dated by TCRdb to 2017 to 2018). The receptor library was made with the immunoSEQ multiplex PCR assay. TCRdb took this table from immuneACCESS and kept in-frame rearrangements with V and J called. Such tables lack part of the clones; where checked against another copy, unresolved V genes explain under half of the gap, and the rest is unexplained. The sample yields fewer than 35,000 clones; more than 75% were counted once. Nearly 2.5% of the sample belongs to the ten largest clones. The sample consisted of CD45RA- memory CD4+ T cells from PBMCs. Interpreted using the paper, the cell subset or site label stands for: memory T cells sorted ex vivo from peripheral blood. Receptors were obtained from a human donor with narcolepsy.

This clone was observed a single time. J is TRBJ2-4 and V is TRBV28; a possible D gene is TRBD1 (6 bases). Per germline, CDR1 MDHEN and CDR2 SYDVKM. CDR3 length equals 15 residues. Trimming removed 4 bases at V and 6 bases at J, with 16 bases between. The CDR3 protein is CASSSIQGRRNIQYF. The DNA of the CDR3 is TGTGCCAGCAGTTCTATACAGGGAAGGAGAAACATTCAGTACTTC.

This chain links TRBV18 with TRBJ1-2; 9 nucleotides match TRBD1. V shed 6 bases and J 6 bases; nucleotides not matched to a gene: 8. CDR1 and CDR2 from the germline V gene are KGHSH and LQKENI. The CDR3 spans 14 residues. The CDR3 loop is CASSQTDRGDGYTF. DNA for the CDR3: TGTGCCAGCTCCCAAACTGACAGGGGGGATGGCTACACCTTC.

The J gene is TRBJ2-1, the V gene TRBV7-2; 7 bases map to TRBD1. The J segment lost 7 bases and the V segment lost 5 bases, leaving 2 bases of the junction unmatched. CDR1 is SGHTA and CDR2 is FQGNSA in the germline V gene. The CDR3 totals 12 residues. This CDR3 is CASSPQGNEQFF. CDR3 DNA sequence: TGTGCCAGCAGCCCACAGGGGAATGAGCAGTTCTTC.